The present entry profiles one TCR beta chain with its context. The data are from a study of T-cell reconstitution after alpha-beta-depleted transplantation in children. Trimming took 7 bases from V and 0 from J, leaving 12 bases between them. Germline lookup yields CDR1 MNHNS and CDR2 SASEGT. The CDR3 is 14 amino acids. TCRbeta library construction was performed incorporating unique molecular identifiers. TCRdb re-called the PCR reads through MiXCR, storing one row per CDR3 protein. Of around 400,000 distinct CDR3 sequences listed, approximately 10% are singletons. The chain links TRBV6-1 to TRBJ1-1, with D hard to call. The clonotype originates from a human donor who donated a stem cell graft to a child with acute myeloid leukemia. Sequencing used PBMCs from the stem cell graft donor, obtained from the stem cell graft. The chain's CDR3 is CASMYGRLNTEAFF. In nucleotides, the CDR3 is TGTGCCAGCATGTACGGCCGGCTGAACACTGAAGCTTTCTTT.